This T cell receptor (beta chain) is drawn from a study of CD8 T cells in ankylosing spondylitis. General study findings and limits: In the blood and synovial fluid of reactive arthritis, some motif variants had been previously reported. Made up of under ten highly homologous variants, a TCR beta motif appeared characteristic of ankylosing spondylitis blood.

The CDR3 is made up of 16 amino acids. From germline, CDR1 is SGHAT and CDR2 FQNNGV. V lost 5 bases to trimming and J lost 1 base, with 18 bases between them. This clonotype was detected ten times or more. Its antigen remains unidentified. TCRdb ran MiXCR on the 5' RACE reads and lists one entry per CDR3 protein. The sample includes a few hundred thousand distinct CDR3 sequences, approximately 12% seen only once; the top ten take roughly 6.8%. The clonotype was recovered from a male donor with ankylosing spondylitis or in good health (not recorded which). This chain links TRBV11-2 with TRBJ2-7, with D uncertain. The specimen was blood, either unsorted or a sorted T cell fraction (not recorded which). The CDR3 loop reads CASSPIRWIGSYEQYF. The CDR3 region has the DNA TGTGCCAGCAGCCCCATACGTTGGATAGGGTCCTACGAGCAGTACTTC.